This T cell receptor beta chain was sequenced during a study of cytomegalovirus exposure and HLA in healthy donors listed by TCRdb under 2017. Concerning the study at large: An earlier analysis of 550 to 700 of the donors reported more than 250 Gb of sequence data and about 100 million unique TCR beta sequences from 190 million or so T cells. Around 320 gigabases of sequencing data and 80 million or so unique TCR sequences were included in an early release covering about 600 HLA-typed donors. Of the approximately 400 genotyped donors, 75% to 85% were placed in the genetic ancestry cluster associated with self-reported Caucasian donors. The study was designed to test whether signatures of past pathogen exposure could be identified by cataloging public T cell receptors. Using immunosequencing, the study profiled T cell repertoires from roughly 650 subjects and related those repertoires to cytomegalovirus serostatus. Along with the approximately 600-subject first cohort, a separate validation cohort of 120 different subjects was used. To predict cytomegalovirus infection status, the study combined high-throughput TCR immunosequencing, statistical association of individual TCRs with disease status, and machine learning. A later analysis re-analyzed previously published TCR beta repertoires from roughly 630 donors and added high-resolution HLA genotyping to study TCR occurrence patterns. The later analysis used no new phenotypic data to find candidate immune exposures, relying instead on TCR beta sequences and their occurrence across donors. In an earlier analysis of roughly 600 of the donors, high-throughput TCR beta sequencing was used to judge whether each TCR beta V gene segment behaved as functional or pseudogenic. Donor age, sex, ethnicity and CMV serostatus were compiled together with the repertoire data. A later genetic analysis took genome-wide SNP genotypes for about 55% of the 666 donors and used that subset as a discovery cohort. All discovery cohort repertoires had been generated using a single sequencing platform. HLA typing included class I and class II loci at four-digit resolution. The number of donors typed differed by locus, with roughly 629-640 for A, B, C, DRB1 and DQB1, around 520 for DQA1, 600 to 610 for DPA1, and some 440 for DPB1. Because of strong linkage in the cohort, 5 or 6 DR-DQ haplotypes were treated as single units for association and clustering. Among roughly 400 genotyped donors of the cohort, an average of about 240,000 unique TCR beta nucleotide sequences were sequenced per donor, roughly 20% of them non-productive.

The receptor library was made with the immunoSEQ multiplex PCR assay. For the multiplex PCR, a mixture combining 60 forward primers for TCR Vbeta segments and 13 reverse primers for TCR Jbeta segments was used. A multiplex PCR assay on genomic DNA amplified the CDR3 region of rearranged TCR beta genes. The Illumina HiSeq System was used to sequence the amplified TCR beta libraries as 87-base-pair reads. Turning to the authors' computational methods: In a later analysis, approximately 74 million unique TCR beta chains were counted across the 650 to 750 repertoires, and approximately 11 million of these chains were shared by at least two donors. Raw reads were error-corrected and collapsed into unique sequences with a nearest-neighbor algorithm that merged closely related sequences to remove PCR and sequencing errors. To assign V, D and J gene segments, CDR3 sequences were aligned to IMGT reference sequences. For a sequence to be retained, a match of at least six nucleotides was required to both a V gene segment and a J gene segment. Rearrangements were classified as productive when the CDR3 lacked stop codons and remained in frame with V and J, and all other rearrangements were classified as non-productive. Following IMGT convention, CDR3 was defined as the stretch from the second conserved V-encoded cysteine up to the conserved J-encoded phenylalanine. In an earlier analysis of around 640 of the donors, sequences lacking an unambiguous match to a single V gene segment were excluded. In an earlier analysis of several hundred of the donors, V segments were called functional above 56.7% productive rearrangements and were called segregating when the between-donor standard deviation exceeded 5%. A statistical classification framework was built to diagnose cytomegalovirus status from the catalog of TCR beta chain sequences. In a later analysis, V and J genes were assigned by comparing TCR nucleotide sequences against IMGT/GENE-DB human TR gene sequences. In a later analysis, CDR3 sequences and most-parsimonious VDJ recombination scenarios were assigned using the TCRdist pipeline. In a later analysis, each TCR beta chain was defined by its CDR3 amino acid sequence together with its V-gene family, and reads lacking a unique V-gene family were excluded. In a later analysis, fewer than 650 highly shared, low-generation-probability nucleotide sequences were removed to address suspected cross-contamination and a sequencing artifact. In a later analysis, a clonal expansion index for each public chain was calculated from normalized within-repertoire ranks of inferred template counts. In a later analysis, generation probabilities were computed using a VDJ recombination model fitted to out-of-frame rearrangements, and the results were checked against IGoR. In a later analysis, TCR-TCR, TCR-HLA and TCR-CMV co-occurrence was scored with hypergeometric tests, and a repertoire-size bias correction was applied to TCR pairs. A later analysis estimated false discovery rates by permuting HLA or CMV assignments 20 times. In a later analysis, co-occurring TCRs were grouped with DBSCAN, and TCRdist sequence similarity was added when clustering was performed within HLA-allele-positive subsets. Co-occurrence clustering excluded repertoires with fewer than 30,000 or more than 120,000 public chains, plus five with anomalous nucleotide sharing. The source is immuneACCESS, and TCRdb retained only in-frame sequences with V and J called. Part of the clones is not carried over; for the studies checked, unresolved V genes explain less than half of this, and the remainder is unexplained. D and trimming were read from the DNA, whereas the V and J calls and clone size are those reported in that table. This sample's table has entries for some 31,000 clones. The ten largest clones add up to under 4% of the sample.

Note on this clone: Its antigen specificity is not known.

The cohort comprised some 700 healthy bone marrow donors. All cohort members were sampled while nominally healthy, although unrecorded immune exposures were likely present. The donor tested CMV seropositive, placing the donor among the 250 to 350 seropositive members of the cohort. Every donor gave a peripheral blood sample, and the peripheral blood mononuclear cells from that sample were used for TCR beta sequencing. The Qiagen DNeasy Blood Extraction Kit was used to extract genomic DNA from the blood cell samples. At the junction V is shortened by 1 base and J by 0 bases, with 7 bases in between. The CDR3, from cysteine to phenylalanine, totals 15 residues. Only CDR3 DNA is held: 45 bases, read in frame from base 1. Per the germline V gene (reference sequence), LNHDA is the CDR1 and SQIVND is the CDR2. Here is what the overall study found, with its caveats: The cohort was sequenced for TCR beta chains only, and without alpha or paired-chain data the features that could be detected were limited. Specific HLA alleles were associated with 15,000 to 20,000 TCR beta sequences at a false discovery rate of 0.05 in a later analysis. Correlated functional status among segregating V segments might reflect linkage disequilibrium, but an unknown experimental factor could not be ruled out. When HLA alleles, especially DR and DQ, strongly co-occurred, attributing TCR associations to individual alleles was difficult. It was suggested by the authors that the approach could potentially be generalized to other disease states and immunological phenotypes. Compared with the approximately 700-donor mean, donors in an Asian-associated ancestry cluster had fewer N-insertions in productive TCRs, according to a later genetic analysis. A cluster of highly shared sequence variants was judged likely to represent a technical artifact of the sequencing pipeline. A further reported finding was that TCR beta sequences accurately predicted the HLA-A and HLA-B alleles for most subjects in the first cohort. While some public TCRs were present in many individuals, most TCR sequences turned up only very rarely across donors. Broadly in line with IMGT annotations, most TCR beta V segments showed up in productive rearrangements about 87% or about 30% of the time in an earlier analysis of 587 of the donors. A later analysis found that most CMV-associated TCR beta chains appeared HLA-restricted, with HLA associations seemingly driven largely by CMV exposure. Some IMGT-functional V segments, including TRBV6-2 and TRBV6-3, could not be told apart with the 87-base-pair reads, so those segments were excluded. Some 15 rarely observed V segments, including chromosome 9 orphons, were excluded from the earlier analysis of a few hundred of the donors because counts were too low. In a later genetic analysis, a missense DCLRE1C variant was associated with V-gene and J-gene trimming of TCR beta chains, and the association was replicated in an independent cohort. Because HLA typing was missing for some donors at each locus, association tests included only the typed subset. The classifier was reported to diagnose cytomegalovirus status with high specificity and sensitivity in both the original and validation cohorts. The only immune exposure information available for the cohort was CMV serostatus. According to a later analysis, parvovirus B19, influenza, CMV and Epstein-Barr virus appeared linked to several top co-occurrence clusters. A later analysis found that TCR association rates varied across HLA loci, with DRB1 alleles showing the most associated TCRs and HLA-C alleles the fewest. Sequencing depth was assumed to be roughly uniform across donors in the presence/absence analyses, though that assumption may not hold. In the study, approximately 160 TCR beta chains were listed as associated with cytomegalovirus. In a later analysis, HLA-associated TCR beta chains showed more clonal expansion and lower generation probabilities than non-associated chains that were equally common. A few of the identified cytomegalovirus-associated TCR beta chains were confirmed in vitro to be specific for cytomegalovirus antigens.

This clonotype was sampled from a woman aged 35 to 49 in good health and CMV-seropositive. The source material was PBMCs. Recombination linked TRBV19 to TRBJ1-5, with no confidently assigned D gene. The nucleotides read TGTGCCAGTAGTATAGGGCTCCTTAGCAATCAGCCCCAGCATTTT. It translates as CASSIGLLSNQPQHF.